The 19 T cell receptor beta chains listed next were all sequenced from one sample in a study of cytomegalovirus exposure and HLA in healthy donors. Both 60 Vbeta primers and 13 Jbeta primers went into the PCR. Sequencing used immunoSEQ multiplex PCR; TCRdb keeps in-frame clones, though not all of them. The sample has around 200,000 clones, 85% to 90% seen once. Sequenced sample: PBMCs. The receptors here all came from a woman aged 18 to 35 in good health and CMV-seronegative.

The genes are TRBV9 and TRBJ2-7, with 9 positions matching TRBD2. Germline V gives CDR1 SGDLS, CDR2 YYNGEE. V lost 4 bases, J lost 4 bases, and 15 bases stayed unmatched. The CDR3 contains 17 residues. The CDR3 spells CASSPSLLAGARYEQYF. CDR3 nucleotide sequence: TGTGCCAGCAGCCCGAGTCTCTTAGCGGGAGCGAGGTACGAGCAGTACTTC.

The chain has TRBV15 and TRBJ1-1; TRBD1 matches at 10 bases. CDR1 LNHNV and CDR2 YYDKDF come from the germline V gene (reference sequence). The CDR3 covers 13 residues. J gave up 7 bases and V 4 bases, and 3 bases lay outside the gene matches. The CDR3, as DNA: TGTGCCACCAGCACGGGACAGGGGCTTGAAGCTTTCTTT. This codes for CATSTGQGLEAFF.

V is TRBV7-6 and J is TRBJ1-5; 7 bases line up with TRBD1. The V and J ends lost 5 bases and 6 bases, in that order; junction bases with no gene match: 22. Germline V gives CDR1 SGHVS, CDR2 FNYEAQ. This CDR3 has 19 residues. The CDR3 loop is CASSPLAGTERSPSQPQHF. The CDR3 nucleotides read TGTGCCAGCAGCCCCCTGGCGGGGACAGAGAGGTCCCCAAGTCAGCCCCAGCATTTT.

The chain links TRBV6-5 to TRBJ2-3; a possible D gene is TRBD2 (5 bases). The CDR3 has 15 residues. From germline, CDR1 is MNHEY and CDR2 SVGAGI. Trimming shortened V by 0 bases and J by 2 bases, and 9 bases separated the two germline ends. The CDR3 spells CASSYSRVFTDTQYF. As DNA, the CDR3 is TGTGCCAGCAGTTACTCGAGGGTTTTCACAGATACGCAGTATTTT.

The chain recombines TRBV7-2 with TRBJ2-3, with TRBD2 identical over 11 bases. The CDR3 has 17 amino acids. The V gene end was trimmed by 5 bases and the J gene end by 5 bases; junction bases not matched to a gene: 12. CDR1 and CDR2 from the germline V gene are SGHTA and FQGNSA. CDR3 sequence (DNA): TGTGCCAGCAGCCCTATGACTAGCGGGGTACGGGGAGATACGCAGTATTTT. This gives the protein CASSPMTSGVRGDTQYF.

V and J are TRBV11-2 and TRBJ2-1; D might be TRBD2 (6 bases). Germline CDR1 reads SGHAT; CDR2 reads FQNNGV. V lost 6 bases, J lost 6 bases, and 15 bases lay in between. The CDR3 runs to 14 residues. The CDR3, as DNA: TGTGCCAGCAGGGAGGGGTTGGCTTTCAATGAGCAGTTCTTC. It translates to CASREGLAFNEQFF.

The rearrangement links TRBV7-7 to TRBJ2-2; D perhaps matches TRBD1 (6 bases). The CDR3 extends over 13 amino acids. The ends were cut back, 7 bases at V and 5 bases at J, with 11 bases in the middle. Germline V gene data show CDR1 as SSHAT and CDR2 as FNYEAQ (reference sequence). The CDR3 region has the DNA TGTGCCAGCAAGGCCCAGGGGACCGGGGAGCTGTTTTTT. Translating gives CASKAQGTGELFF.

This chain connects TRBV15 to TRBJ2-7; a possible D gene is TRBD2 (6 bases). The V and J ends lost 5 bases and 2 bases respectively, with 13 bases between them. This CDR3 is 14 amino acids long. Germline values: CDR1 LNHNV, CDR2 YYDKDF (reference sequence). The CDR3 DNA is TGTGCCACCAGCCGGGAGACGGGAGCCTACGAGCAGTACTTC. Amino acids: CATSRETGAYEQYF. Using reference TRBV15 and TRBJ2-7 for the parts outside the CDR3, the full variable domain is DAMVIQNPRYQVTQFGKPVTLSCSQTLNHNVMYWYQQKSSQAPKLLFHYYDKDFNNEADTPDNFQSRRPNTSFCFLDIRSPGLGDTAMYLCATSRETGAYEQYFGPGTRLTVT.

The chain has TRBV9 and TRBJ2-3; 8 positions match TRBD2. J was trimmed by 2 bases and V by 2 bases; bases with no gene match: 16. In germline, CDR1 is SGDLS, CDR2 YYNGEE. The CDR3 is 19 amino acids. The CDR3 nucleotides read TGTGCCAGCAGCGTCCCCCCGGGACTAGGGGTCCAGGTCACAGATACGCAGTATTTT. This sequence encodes CASSVPPGLGVQVTDTQYF.

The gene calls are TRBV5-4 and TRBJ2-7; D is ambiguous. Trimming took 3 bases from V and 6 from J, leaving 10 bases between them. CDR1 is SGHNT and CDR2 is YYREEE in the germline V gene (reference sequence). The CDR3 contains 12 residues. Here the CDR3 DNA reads TGTGCCAGCAGCTCCGATGCCGGCGAGCAGTACTTC. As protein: CASSSDAGEQYF.

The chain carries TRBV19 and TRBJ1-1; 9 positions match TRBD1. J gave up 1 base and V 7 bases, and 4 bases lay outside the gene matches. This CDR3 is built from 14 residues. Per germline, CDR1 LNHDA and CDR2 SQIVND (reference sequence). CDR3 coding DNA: TGTGCCAGTACCTTGGACAGGGGGAACACTGAAGCTTTCTTT. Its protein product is CASTLDRGNTEAFF.

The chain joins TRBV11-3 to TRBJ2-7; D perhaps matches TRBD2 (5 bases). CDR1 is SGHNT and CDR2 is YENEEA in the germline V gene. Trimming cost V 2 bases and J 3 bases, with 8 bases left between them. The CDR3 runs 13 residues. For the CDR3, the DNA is TGTGCCAGCAGCTTACGAGGGAACTACGAGCAGTACTTC. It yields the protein CASSLRGNYEQYF. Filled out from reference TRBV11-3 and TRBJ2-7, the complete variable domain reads EAGVVQSPRYKIIEKKQPVAFWCNPISGHNTLYWYLQNLGQGPELLIRYENEEAVDDSQLPKDRFSAERLKGVDSTLKIQPAELGDSAVYLCASSLRGNYEQYFGPGTRLTVT.

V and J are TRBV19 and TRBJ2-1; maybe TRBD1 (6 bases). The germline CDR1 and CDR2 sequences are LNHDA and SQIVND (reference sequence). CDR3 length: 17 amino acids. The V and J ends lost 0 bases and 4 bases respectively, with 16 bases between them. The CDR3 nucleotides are TGTGCCAGTAGTATAGAGGGGGCCGTCGCGGATTACAATGAGCAGTTCTTC. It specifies CASSIEGAVADYNEQFF.

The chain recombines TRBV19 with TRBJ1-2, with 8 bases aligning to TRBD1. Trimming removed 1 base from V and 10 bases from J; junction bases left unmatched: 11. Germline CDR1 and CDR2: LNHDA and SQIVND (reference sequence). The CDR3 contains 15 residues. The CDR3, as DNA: TGTGCCAGTAGTATAGGCCCCGGGACAGGTAAACCCTACACCTTC. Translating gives CASSIGPGTGKPYTF.

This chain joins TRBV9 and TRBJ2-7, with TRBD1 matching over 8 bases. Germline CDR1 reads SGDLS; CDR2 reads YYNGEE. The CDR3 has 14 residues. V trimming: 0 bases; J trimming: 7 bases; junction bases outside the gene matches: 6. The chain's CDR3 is CASSVGQGAEEQYF. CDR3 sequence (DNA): TGTGCCAGCAGCGTAGGCCAGGGGGCGGAGGAGCAGTACTTC.

In DNA form, the CDR3 reads TGTGCCAGCAACAAAAACACCGGGGAGCTGTTTTTT. Residues: CASNKNTGELFF. V is TRBV5-4 and J is TRBJ2-2; D is unclear. The CDR3 is made up of 12 amino acids. V was cut by 6 bases and J by 2 bases, with 5 bases left in between. Germline V lookup: CDR1 SGHNT, CDR2 YYREEE (reference sequence).

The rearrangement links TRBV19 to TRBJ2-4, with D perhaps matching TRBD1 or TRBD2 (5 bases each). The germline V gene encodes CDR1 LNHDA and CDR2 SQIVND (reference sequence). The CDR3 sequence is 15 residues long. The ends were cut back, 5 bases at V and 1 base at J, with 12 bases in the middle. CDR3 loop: CASSLAGYAKNIQYF. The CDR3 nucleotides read TGTGCCAGTAGTCTAGCAGGGTATGCCAAAAACATTCAGTACTTC.

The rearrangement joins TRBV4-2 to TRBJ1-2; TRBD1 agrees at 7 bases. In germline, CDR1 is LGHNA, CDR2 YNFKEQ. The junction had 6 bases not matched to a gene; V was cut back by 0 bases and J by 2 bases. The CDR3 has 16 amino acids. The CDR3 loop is CASSQDQGRGNYGYTF. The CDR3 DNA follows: TGTGCCAGCAGCCAAGATCAGGGCAGGGGGAACTATGGCTACACCTTC.

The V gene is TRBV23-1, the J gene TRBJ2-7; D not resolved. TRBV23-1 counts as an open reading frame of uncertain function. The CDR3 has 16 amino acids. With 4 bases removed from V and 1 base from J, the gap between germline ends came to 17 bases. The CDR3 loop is CASSRSTARLSYEQYF. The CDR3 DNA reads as TGCGCCAGCAGTCGAAGCACGGCTAGGTTATCCTACGAGCAGTACTTC.